These 2 T cell receptor beta chains originate from one sample sequenced in a study of PD-1 blockade in mismatch repair-deficient tumors (dated by TCRdb to the late 2010s). Libraries came from the immunoSEQ multiplex PCR assay. TCRdb mirrors the immuneACCESS table, restricted to in-frame sequences. Some clones are absent from its copies; in checked studies, under half trace to an unresolved V gene, and the reason for the others is unknown. The sample has 49,000 or so clones on record, 81% of them singletons. Jointly, the top ten make up roughly 8.8% of the sample. Specimen: peripheral blood, collected about 4.5 months after starting pembrolizumab. The receptor source for this set is an adult with mismatch repair-deficient cancer.

This clone was seen a handful of times. Written as DNA, the CDR3 is TGTGCCAGCAGCTTACGAGGGGATGGCTACACCTTC. Translated, it gives CASSLRGDGYTF. The V call is TRBV7-6, the J call TRBJ1-2; D might be TRBD1 (5 bases). The ends were cut back, 2 bases at V and 6 bases at J, with 7 bases in the middle. The CDR3 contains 12 residues. Germline CDR1 SGHVS, CDR2 FNYEAQ.

The V call is TRBV6-5, the J call TRBJ1-5; unclear D gene. CDR1 is MNHEY, CDR2 SVGAGI, per germline. V dropped 10 bases and J dropped 5 bases, with 15 bases sitting between them. The CDR3 covers 13 residues. The CDR3 spells CATSGRLYQPQHF. The CDR3 DNA reads as TGTGCCACTTCGGGGAGGCTTTATCAGCCCCAGCATTTT.